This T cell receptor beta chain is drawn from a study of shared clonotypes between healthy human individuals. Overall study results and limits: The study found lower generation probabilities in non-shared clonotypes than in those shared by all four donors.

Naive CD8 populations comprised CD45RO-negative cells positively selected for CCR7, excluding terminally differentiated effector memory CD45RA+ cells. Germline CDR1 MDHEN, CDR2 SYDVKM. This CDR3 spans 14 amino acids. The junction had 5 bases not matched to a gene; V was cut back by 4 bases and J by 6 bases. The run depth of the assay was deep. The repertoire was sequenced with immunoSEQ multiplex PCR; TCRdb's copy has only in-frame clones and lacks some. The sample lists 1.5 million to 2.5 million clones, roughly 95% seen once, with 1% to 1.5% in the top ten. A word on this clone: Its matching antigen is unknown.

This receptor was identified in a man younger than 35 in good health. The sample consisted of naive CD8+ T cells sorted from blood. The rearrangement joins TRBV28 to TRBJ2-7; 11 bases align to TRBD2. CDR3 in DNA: TGTGCCAGCAGTTCTAGCGGGGGGCCCGCCGAGCAGTACTTC. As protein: CASSSSGGPAEQYF.